The TCR beta chain under discussion was sequenced for a study of T cells after yellow fever vaccination. At the level of the study: Fractions with few cells were prepared using SMART-Seq v4 Ultra Low Input. Study-level findings and limits: Repertoires obtained by FACS sorting could include abundant clonotypes that entered as contaminants from the bulk population. Subsequent to the booster, the majority of primary-vaccination clones reappeared (around 97% CD4, about 90% CD8).

Template switching with 5'RACE generated the TCR cDNA and added a universal primer site and UMIs. TCRdb redid the calling of the 5' RACE reads with MiXCR, one entry per CDR3 protein. The table shows about 320,000 distinct CDR3 sequences, with about 4.5% occurring only once. The CDR3 consists of 14 residues. Between the trimmed V and J ends, which lost 6 bases and 1 base, there was a span of 10 bases. In its sample, this clonotype was seen many times. Its antigen remains unidentified. Sequenced material: PBMCs, taken 15 days after the yellow fever booster vaccination. The chain is built from TRBV12-3 or TRBV12-4 and TRBJ2-4; D call uncertain. The TCR originated in a man younger than 35 who received the YFV17D yellow fever vaccine. The CDR3 DNA is TGTGCCAGCAGCCCGAATGCGGCCAAAAACATTCAGTACTTC. This gives the protein CASSPNAAKNIQYF.